The sequence of this T cell receptor (beta chain) was determined in a study of OX40 agonist ivuxolimab in advanced cancers. Sequencing was performed with immunoSEQ multiplex PCR; in TCRdb, only in-frame clones are kept and a portion is missing. The sample yields approximately 22,000 clones, about 83% seen once. CDR3 size: 16 residues. Germline lookup yields CDR1 SGHTA and CDR2 FQGNSA. Trimming took off 0 bases at V and 4 bases at J, with 15 bases between the two ends. The TCR was taken from an adult with an advanced solid tumor such as melanoma, head and neck, liver or kidney cancer. The specimen comprised CD4+ or CD8+ T cells sorted from blood, sampled in a trial of the OX40 agonist ivuxolimab. The J gene is TRBJ2-5, the V gene TRBV7-2; D may be TRBD2 (5 bases). The CDR3 region is CASSLAYVASRETQYF. DNA for the CDR3: TGTGCCAGCAGCTTAGCGTACGTCGCTAGCAGAGAGACCCAGTACTTC. The whole variable domain, remainder taken from reference TRBV7-2 and TRBJ2-5, is GAGVSQSPSNKVTEKGKDVELRCDPISGHTALYWYRQSLGQGLEFLIYFQGNSAPDKSGLPSDRFSAERTGGSVSTLTIQRTQQEDSAVYLCASSLAYVASRETQYFGPGTRLLVL.